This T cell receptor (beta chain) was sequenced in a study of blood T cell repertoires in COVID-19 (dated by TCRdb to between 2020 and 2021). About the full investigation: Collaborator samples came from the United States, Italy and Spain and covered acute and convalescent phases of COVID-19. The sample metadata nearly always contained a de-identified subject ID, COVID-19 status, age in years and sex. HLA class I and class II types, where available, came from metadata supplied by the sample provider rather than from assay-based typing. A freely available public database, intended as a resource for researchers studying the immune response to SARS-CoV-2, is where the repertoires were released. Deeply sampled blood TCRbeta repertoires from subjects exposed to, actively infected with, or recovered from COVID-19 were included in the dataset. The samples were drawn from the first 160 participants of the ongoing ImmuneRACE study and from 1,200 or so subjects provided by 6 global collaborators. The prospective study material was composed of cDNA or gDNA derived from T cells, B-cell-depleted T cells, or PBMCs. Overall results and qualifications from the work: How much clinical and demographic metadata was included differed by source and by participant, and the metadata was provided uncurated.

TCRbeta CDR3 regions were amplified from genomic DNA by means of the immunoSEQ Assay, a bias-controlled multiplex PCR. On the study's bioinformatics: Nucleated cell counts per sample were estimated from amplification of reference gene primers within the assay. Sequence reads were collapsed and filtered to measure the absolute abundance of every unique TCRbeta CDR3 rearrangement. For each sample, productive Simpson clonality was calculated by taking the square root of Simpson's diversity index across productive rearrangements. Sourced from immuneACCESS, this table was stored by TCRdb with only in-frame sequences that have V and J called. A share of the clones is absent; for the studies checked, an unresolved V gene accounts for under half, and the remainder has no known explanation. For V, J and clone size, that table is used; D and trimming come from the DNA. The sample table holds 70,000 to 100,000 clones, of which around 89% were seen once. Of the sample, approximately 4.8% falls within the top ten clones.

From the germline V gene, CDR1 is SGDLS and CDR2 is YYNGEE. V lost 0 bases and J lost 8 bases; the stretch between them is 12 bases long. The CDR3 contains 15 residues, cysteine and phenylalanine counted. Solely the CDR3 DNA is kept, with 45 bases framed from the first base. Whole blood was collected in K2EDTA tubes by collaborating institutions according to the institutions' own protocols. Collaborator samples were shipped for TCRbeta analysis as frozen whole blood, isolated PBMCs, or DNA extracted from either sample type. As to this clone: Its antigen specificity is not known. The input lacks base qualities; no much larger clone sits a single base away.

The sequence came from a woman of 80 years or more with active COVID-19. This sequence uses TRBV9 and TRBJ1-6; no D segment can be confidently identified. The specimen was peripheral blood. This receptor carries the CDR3 CASSVGELGDSPLHF. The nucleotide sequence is TGTGCCAGCAGCGTAGGGGAGTTAGGTGATTCACCCCTCCACTTT. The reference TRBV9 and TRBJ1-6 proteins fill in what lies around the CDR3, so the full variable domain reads DSGVTQTPKHLITATGQRVTLRCSPRSGDLSVYWYQQSLDQGLQFLIQYYNGEERAKGNILERFSAQQFPDLHSELNLSSLELGDSALYFCASSVGELGDSPLHFGNGTRLTVT.